This T cell receptor (beta chain) was profiled in a study of human T cells and chemical hapten exposure. On the study more broadly: Per-sample variation in TCR yield stemmed mainly from small pooled library volume differences.

Time point in this sample: patch test 1, 2 weeks after DPC sensitization. Treatment indicated: therapeutic diphenylcyclopropenone sensitization with weekly scalp DPC. The study enrolled 18 to 70-year-old alopecia patients suitable for DPC. Germline CDR1 is SGHDT and CDR2 is YYEEEE. V dropped 4 bases and J dropped 2; count of bases not matched to a gene: 9. The CDR3 contains 16 residues. TCRdb reprocessed the RACE reads via MiXCR and lists one record per CDR3 protein. The data show 79,000 or so distinct CDR3 sequences, around 30% seen once. This sequence was found in a man aged 35-49 years with alopecia areata. Some clones in this sample may be carry-over from other donors' samples. The rearrangement uses TRBV5-6 and TRBJ2-3; 8 nucleotides match TRBD2. The sequences come from whole blood, collected in connection with sensitization to the hapten diphenylcyclopropenone (DPC). CDR3 loop: CASSPGLGGFTDTQYF. The CDR3 coding sequence is TGTGCCAGCAGCCCGGGACTAGGAGGCTTCACAGATACGCAGTATTTT.